This entry describes one T cell receptor (beta chain). Its antigen remains unidentified. Both 60 Vbeta primers and 13 Jbeta primers went into the PCR. Data came from immunoSEQ multiplex PCR; TCRdb stores just in-frame clones and leaves some out. In the table there are approximately 250,000 clones, roughly 73% of which are singletons. Trimming at V came to 3 bases and at J to 11 bases, leaving 14 bases not matched to a gene. This CDR3 has 15 amino acids. Germline-derived CDR1 and CDR2 are SGHRS and YFSETQ. The entry originates in a study of cytomegalovirus exposure and HLA in healthy donors. General study findings and limits: Later, TCR association rates were found to vary by HLA locus, highest for DRB1 and lowest for HLA-C. Versus the approximately 720-donor mean, an Asian-associated ancestry cluster reportedly showed fewer N-insertions in a later analysis.

The V and J genes are TRBV5-1 and TRBJ1-1; 9 nucleotides align to TRBD1. This clonotype was sampled from a boy aged 10-17 years in good health and CMV-seronegative. Sequenced: PBMCs. The CDR3 loop reads CASSSDRGLGLRAFF. DNA of the CDR3: TGCGCCAGCAGCTCGGACAGGGGTTTGGGATTGCGGGCTTTCTTT.